One sample yielded the 7 T cell receptor beta chains listed below, sequenced in a study of blood T cell repertoires in COVID-19. Libraries were prepared by immunoSEQ multiplex PCR; TCRdb keeps only in-frame clonotypes and omits some of them. This sample has some 300,000 clones, with 90% found just once. Sequencing used PBMCs or T cells enriched from blood (not recorded which). The receptors come from a young woman with acute COVID-19.

The V and J genes are TRBV6-5 and TRBJ2-1; D ambiguous. The CDR3 covers 12 residues. V lost 6 bases to trimming and J lost 7 bases, with 10 bases between them. In germline, CDR1 is MNHEY, CDR2 SVGAGI. The DNA for the CDR3 is TGTGCCAGCAGCCGTGAGAGGAATGAGCAGTTCTTC. As protein: CASSRERNEQFF.

The chain links TRBV24-1 to TRBJ2-3, with a tentative D call TRBD2 (7 bases). The CDR3 has 11 residues. CDR1 is KGHDR and CDR2 is SFDVKD in the germline V gene. The ends were cut back, 10 bases at V and 10 bases at J, with 14 bases in the middle. CDR3 nucleotide sequence: TGTGCCACGGAACGGGGGGCATCGCAGTATTTT. This encodes CATERGASQYF.

V is TRBV28 and J is TRBJ1-3; D possibly corresponds to TRBD1 (6 bases). Germline values: CDR1 MDHEN, CDR2 SYDVKM. The CDR3 sequence is 15 residues long. Trimming left V 1 base short and J 2 bases short, with 9 bases between. DNA of the CDR3: TGTGCCAGCAGTTTATCGGCAGGGGCTGGAAACACCATATATTTT. Its translation is CASSLSAGAGNTIYF. The whole variable domain, remainder taken from reference TRBV28 and TRBJ1-3, is DVKVTQSSRYLVKRTGEKVFLECVQDMDHENMFWYRQDPGLGLRLIYFSYDVKMKEKGDIPEGYSVSREKKERFSLILESASTNQTSMYLCASSLSAGAGNTIYFGEGSWLTVV.

The gene calls are TRBV5-6 and TRBJ2-2; TRBD1 agrees at 7 bases. Germline V gene data show CDR1 as SGHDT and CDR2 as YYEEEE. The CDR3 has 13 residues. The ends lost 4 bases at V and 6 bases at J; junction bases unmatched: 3. CDR3 DNA: TGTGCCAGCAGCGTCGGGACAGCCGGGGAGCTGTTTTTT. Its translation: CASSVGTAGELFF.

For the CDR3, the DNA is TGTGCCACCAGCAGAGCTGCCGGGGCAGATACGCAGTATTTT. It translates to CATSRAAGADTQYF. V usage is TRBV15 and J usage is TRBJ2-3; tentative D call: TRBD2 (5 bases). Germline CDR1 LNHNV, CDR2 YYDKDF (reference sequence). Trimming removed 1 base at V and 4 bases at J, with 9 bases between. This CDR3 comprises 14 residues.

The J gene is TRBJ2-3, the V gene TRBV29-1; 10 bases map to TRBD1. Trimming cost V 5 bases and J 6 bases; bases outside gene matches: 8. CDR3 length: 14 amino acids. Germline lookup yields CDR1 SQVTM and CDR2 ANQGSEA. CDR3 coding DNA: TGCAGCGTTCTAAACCGACAGGGGGCTGATACGCAGTATTTT. This translates into CSVLNRQGADTQYF.

The chain has TRBV19 and TRBJ2-1; D may be TRBD2 (5 bases). Germline assignment: CDR1 LNHDA and CDR2 SQIVND (reference sequence). V lost 2 bases and J lost 2, with 13 bases in between. The CDR3 is made up of 16 amino acids. CDR3 bases: TGTGCCAGTAGTATAATACACTCCGGGGCCTACAATGAGCAGTTCTTC. Translation: CASSIIHSGAYNEQFF.